This TCR beta chain was retrieved from a study of T cells in Graves' hyperthyroidism and ophthalmopathy. Remarks on this clonotype: The antigen is undetermined. A junction end diverges from the germline sequence, so it may reflect a read error.

The study included ophthalmopathy patients with Clinical Activity Score at least 3, NOSPECS grade at least 4 and duration under 3 months. The authors obtained PBMCs from more than 9.5 ml of fresh peripheral blood. The CDR3 is 14 amino acids. Germline values: CDR1 SGHAT, CDR2 FQDESV (reference sequence). TCR beta CDR3 region amplification was performed from RNA transcripts. Carried out on the TCR CDR3, a first-round RT-PCR used the HTBI primer set. Each CDR3 protein is one row after TCRdb ran MiXCR on the multiplex PCR reads. The data contain 450,000 to 500,000 distinct CDR3 sequences, roughly 22% of them singletons. Study results and caveats: Most thyroid clonotypes expanded above 0.001 were also detected in blood. Model output signaled ophthalmopathy a median about 6.3 months ahead of onset.

The specimen sequenced was blood. The V gene is TRBV11-1, the J gene TRBJ2-3; no definite D call. The source of this sequence is a woman aged 70-85 years with Graves' ophthalmopathy. The CDR3 here is CASSQSGRTDTQYF. The DNA for the CDR3 is TGCGCCAGCAGCCAATCTGGACGCACAGATACGCAGTATTTT.